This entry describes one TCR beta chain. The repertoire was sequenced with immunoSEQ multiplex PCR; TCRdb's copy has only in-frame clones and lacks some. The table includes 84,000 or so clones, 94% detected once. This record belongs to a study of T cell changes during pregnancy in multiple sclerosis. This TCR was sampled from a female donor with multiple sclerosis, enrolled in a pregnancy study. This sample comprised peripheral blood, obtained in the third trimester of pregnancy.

CDR3 in amino acids: CASSPRGLGSSYEQYF. The CDR3 nucleotides are TGTGCCAGCTCACCAAGGGGACTAGGTAGCTCCTACGAGCAGTACTTC. V gene TRBV18 combines with J gene TRBJ2-7; TRBD2 aligns across 8 bases. V dropped 2 bases and J dropped 0; count of bases not matched to a gene: 6. Germline loops: CDR1 KGHSH, CDR2 LQKENI. This CDR3 has 16 residues.